This entry lists 9 T cell receptor beta chains sequenced from one sample in a study of OX40 agonist ivuxolimab in advanced cancers. Clones were read by immunoSEQ multiplex PCR, and TCRdb kept only the in-frame ones, dropping some. The sample records about 40,000 clones, around 88% being singletons. Sequenced material: CD4+ or CD8+ T cells sorted from blood, taken in a trial of the OX40 agonist ivuxolimab. These receptors came from an adult with an advanced solid tumor such as melanoma, head and neck, liver or kidney cancer.

This sequence joins TRBV18 and TRBJ1-3, with a weak D call TRBD1 (5 bases). The CDR3 has 17 residues. The V end lost 3 bases, the J end lost 0 bases, and 15 bases lay between the germline ends. From germline, CDR1 is KGHSH and CDR2 LQKENI. CDR3 sequence (DNA): TGTGCCAGCTCACCCCAAAACGGGGCGGCCTCTGGAAACACCATATATTTT. Translation: CASSPQNGAASGNTIYF. Variable domain in full (rest from reference TRBV18 and TRBJ1-3): NAGVMQNPRHLVRRRGQEARLRCSPMKGHSHVYWYRQLPEEGLKFMVYLQKENIIDESGMPKERFSAEFPKEGPSILRIQQVVRGDSAAYFCASSPQNGAASGNTIYFGEGSWLTVV.

This rearrangement joins TRBV7-9 to TRBJ2-3, with D possibly matching TRBD1 (6 bases). Trimming removed 5 bases from V and 2 bases from J, with 17 bases in between. Germline V CDR1 and CDR2: SEHNR, FQNEAQ (reference sequence). This CDR3 contains 16 residues. The CDR3 nucleotides are TGTGCCAGCAGCCTTCAGGGCCAGGGGTTCACAGATACGCAGTATTTT. It translates to CASSLQGQGFTDTQYF.

This clone showed up just once. This chain connects TRBV29-1 to TRBJ2-5; D is undetermined. Germline CDR1 SQVTM, CDR2 ANQGSEA. The CDR3 runs to 15 residues. V lost 5 bases to trimming and J lost 0 bases, with 16 bases between them. The CDR3, as DNA: TGCAGCGTTTCGCTGGCGGTGCCGTACCAAGAGACCCAGTACTTC. Residues: CSVSLAVPYQETQYF.

The chain couples TRBV28 to TRBJ1-1; 9 nucleotides match TRBD1. The length of the CDR3 is 14 residues. The trim removed 11 bases at V and 6 bases at J, leaving 13 bases unmatched. Germline V gene lookup returns CDR1 MDHEN and CDR2 SYDVKM. The CDR3 nucleotides read TGTGCCTCCCACCCGGGACAGGGAGCTTCTGAAGCTTTCTTT. This translates into CASHPGQGASEAFF.

This sequence joins TRBV7-9 and TRBJ2-2; D may be TRBD2 (6 bases). This CDR3 has 14 amino acids. V was clipped by 7 bases and J by 0 bases, with 9 bases between them. CDR1 SEHNR and CDR2 FQNEAQ come from the germline V gene (reference sequence). The CDR3 bases are TGTGCCAGCAACGGGGGTACGAACACCGGGGAGCTGTTTTTT. Encoded protein: CASNGGTNTGELFF.

The CDR3 coding sequence is TGTGCCAGCAGCCAAACGGGACTAGCGAGCTACAATGAGCAGTTCTTC. Translated: CASSQTGLASYNEQFF. The chain joins TRBV7-9 to TRBJ2-1; TRBD2 matches 10 bases. This CDR3 contains 16 residues. The V segment lost 5 bases and the J segment 3 bases; nucleotides outside the gene matches: 7. Looked up from germline, CDR1 is SEHNR and CDR2 is FQNEAQ (reference sequence).

This clone showed up just a few times. The chain has TRBV15 and TRBJ2-1, with 9 bases fitting TRBD2. The V gene end was trimmed by 3 bases and the J gene end by 7 bases; junction bases not matched to a gene: 7. Germline lookup yields CDR1 LNHNV and CDR2 YYDKDF (reference sequence). CDR3 length equals 15 residues. CDR3 sequence (DNA): TGTGCCACCAGCAGCGGTTTGCGGGAGGGGAATGAGCAGTTCTTC. As protein: CATSSGLREGNEQFF. The complete variable domain, with remaining parts taken from reference TRBV15 and TRBJ2-1, reads DAMVIQNPRYQVTQFGKPVTLSCSQTLNHNVMYWYQQKSSQAPKLLFHYYDKDFNNEADTPDNFQSRRPNTSFCFLDIRSPGLGDTAMYLCATSSGLREGNEQFFGPGTRLTVL.

CDR3 bases: TGCGCCAGCAGCTTGAACAGGGCCGCCACAGATACGCAGTATTTT. As protein: CASSLNRAATDTQYF. The chain joins TRBV5-1 to TRBJ2-3, with D possibly TRBD1 on 6 matching bases. Trimming removed 1 base at V and 2 bases at J, with 11 bases between. This CDR3 region has 15 residues. Germline V gives CDR1 SGHRS, CDR2 YFSETQ.

The CDR3 region has the DNA TGTGCCAGCAGCTTTAAGGCAACTAATGAAAAACTGTTTTTT. It is translated as CASSFKATNEKLFF. J is TRBJ1-4 and V is TRBV5-6; D gene ambiguous. The CDR3 is 14 residues long. Germline V gene lookup returns CDR1 SGHDT and CDR2 YYEEEE. V was shortened by 2 bases and J by 0 bases, with 5 bases between the two germline ends.